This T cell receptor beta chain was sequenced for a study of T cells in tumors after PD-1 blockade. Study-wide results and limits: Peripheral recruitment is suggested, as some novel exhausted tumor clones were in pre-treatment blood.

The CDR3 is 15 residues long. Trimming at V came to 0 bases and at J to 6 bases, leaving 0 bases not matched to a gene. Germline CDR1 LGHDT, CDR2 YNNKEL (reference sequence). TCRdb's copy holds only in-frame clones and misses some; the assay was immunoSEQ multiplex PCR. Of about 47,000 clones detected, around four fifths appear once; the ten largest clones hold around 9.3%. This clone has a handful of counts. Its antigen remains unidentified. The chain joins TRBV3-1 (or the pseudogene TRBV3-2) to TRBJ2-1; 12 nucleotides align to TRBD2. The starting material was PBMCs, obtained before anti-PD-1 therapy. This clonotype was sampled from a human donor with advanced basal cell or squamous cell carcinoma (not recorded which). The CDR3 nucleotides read TGTGCCAGCAGCCAAGAACTAGCGGGAGGCAATGAGCAGTTCTTC. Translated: CASSQELAGGNEQFF.